The next 12 T cell receptor beta chains were all read from a single sample in a study of cytomegalovirus exposure and HLA in healthy donors (dated by TCRdb to 2016 to 2017). Receptors were amplified or captured by the immunoSEQ multiplex PCR assay. For the multiplex PCR, a mixture combining 60 forward primers for TCR Vbeta segments and 13 reverse primers for TCR Jbeta segments was used. TCRdb stores this immuneACCESS table with in-frame sequences only. Part of the clones is absent; in the studies checked, under half of the shortfall reflects unresolved V genes, and no reason is known for the rest. This sample lists approximately 170,000 clones; roughly 80% were detected once. 1% to 1.5% of the sample belongs to the ten largest clones. Specimen: PBMCs. Receptor source: a man in his fifties or sixties in good health and CMV-seropositive.

V is TRBV14 and J is TRBJ1-1; D is unclear. Germline loops: CDR1 SGHDN, CDR2 FVKESK. With 8 bases removed from V and 0 bases from J, the gap between germline ends came to 10 bases. The CDR3 length is 13 residues. As DNA, the CDR3 is TGTGCCAGCGCGGTCAGCATGAACACTGAAGCTTTCTTT. Its protein product is CASAVSMNTEAFF.

The V gene is TRBV6-1, the J gene TRBJ1-5, with a tentative D call TRBD1 (6 bases). From germline, CDR1 is MNHNS and CDR2 SASEGT. Trimming shortened V by 1 base and J by 6 bases, and 19 bases separated the two germline ends. CDR3 length: 17 residues. For the CDR3, the DNA is TGTGCCAGCAGTGAAGTCCGCCGAGGGGGAGGGATTCAGCCCCAGCATTTT. This gives the protein CASSEVRRGGGIQPQHF.

This clone is deemed medium-sized. This chain joins TRBV5-5 and TRBJ2-7; 8 bases map to TRBD2. The CDR3 length is 15 residues. V dropped 4 bases and J dropped 4; count of bases not matched to a gene: 10. Per germline, CDR1 SGHKS and CDR2 YYEKEE (reference sequence). CDR3 sequence: CASSPGRGRLYEQYF. DNA of the CDR3: TGTGCCAGCAGCCCCGGGAGGGGACGGCTTTACGAGCAGTACTTC.

CDR3 protein: CASSPPQRAIDTQYF. The CDR3 DNA reads TGTGCCAGCTCACCGCCGCAGAGGGCGATAGATACGCAGTATTTT. V gene TRBV18 combines with J gene TRBJ2-3, with D tentatively TRBD2 (5 bases). V was clipped by 3 bases and J by 5 bases, with 15 bases between them. The CDR3 is 15 residues long. Germline V gene lookup returns CDR1 KGHSH and CDR2 LQKENI.

The chain joins TRBV2 to TRBJ2-5, with 7 bases fitting TRBD2. Trimming removed 7 bases from V and 5 bases from J; junction bases left unmatched: 4. Looked up from germline, CDR1 is SNHLY and CDR2 is FYNNEI. This CDR3 contains 12 residues. In DNA form, the CDR3 reads TGTGCCAGCACAATGGGGGGGGAGACCCAGTACTTC. It codes for CASTMGGETQYF.

This clone was picked up a small number of times. The genes are TRBV2 and TRBJ2-7, with TRBD2 matching over 10 bases. This CDR3 region has 18 residues. Germline loops: CDR1 SNHLY, CDR2 FYNNEI. V lost 9 bases, J lost 0 bases, and 17 bases stayed unmatched. DNA of the CDR3: TGTGCCAGTAATGGTCTAGCGGGAGCACCCAGGTCCTCCTACGAGCAGTACTTC. This sequence encodes CASNGLAGAPRSSYEQYF.

The chain couples TRBV4-1 to TRBJ1-5, with unresolved D. The CDR3 runs 17 residues. V was pared by 4 bases and J by 1 base, with 17 bases between. The V gene's germline CDR1 is MGHRA and CDR2 YSYEKL. The CDR3 nucleotides are TGCGCCAGCAGCCCCTTTGGCATCGTGTGGAGCAATCAGCCCCAGCATTTT. It is translated as CASSPFGIVWSNQPQHF.

The chain carries TRBV11-2 and TRBJ2-7; D gene unclear. V lost 4 bases, J lost 3 bases, and 16 bases lay in between. This CDR3 region has 15 residues. Germline CDR1 and CDR2: SGHAT and FQNNGV. This CDR3 reads CASSSEASVIYEQYF. CDR3 nucleotide sequence: TGTGCCAGCAGCTCAGAGGCTTCTGTCATCTACGAGCAGTACTTC.

The CDR3 protein is CARSGPSGYGYTF. CDR3 bases: TGTGCCAGAAGTGGTCCCTCGGGCTATGGCTACACCTTC. The chain links TRBV5-3 to TRBJ1-2; D remains ambiguous. TRBV5-3 is placed among ORFs of uncertain function. The CDR3 totals 13 residues. The V end lost 5 bases, the J end lost 4 bases, and 12 bases lay between the germline ends.

The rearrangement uses TRBV9 and TRBJ2-2; D unresolved. Germline V gives CDR1 SGDLS, CDR2 YYNGEE. The ends were cut back, 0 bases at V and 5 bases at J, with 5 bases in the middle. This CDR3 region has 13 residues. The CDR3 nucleotides are TGTGCCAGCAGCGTAGGGCTGACCGGGGAGCTGTTTTTT. It codes for CASSVGLTGELFF.

The V and J genes are TRBV5-4 and TRBJ2-1; 12 bases align to TRBD2. The V segment lost 7 bases and the J segment 4 bases; nucleotides outside the gene matches: 12. Germline V gene sequence: CDR1 SGHNT, CDR2 YYREEE (reference sequence). The CDR3 contains 17 residues. CDR3: CASSRSLAGGQYNEQFF. The CDR3 DNA follows: TGTGCCAGCTCAAGGTCACTAGCGGGGGGCCAATACAATGAGCAGTTCTTC.

This clone was observed a single time. This sequence joins TRBV6-1 and TRBJ1-2; possibly TRBD1 for D (6 bases). V was trimmed by 6 bases and J by 8 bases, leaving 19 bases between them. Germline CDR1 reads MNHNS; CDR2 reads SASEGT. The CDR3 extends over 14 amino acids. CDR3 sequence: CASRTEGVRGGYTF. The CDR3 DNA is TGTGCCAGCAGGACCGAGGGGGTCAGAGGCGGCTACACCTTC.